The clone carrying this T cell receptor beta chain was detected only once. Within the sample, other DNA sequences also encode this same CDR3. The data were obtained in a study of OX40 agonist ivuxolimab in advanced cancers. Blood was sampled at baseline, cycle 4 day 1, and cycle 7 day 1. Generated by immunoSEQ multiplex PCR, the TCRdb table keeps only in-frame clones and is missing some. The top ten clones hold roughly 0.66% of a sample with approximately 64,000 clones, about 85% of them seen once. Germline loops: CDR1 MDHEN, CDR2 SYDVKM. This CDR3 has 11 amino acids. V was clipped by 6 bases and J by 2 bases, with 4 bases between them.

The receptor was isolated from an adult with an advanced solid tumor such as melanoma, head and neck, liver or kidney cancer. The sequences come from CD4+ or CD8+ T cells sorted from blood, collected in a trial of the OX40 agonist ivuxolimab. The gene calls are TRBV28 and TRBJ1-1; D not certain. The CDR3 loop is CASRLNTEAFF. The CDR3 DNA is TGTGCCAGCAGGTTAAACACTGAAGCTTTCTTT.